This T cell receptor (beta chain) is from a study of low-dose radiotherapy and immunotherapy resistance in tumors. Study at large: Intravenous cyclophosphamide 200 mg/m2 was given every two weeks, one day before radiation and immunotherapy. With cycle 1 day 1 as the start, patients took oral aspirin 300 mg daily for four cycles.

V lost 10 bases and J lost 0; bases outside the gene matches: 9. This CDR3 is built from 14 residues. The germline gives CDR1 MDHEN, CDR2 SYDVKM. Time point reported: before trial treatment. Ipilimumab, nivolumab, aspirin, low-dose cyclophosphamide and low-dose radiotherapy were administered to donors. Eligibility was restricted to patients presenting with advanced solid tumors that lacked tumor-infiltrating lymphocytes. First-strand cDNA relied on TRAV- and TRBV-specific primers spanning alpha and beta chains. The authors ran about 21 PCR cycles to amplify TCRs with a constant-region primer and V-primer adapter. Each CDR3 protein gets one entry after TCRdb re-called the reads with MiXCR. Of 65,000 to 100,000 distinct CDR3 sequences listed, roughly a sixth are singletons.

This TCR came from a male donor with prostate cancer. This chain links TRBV28 with TRBJ2-7; 7 positions match TRBD2. The input for sequencing was PBMCs, taken before treatment. The CDR3: CATIAAGHSYEQYF. The DNA for the CDR3 is TGTGCCACCATCGCAGCGGGGCACTCCTACGAGCAGTACTTC.